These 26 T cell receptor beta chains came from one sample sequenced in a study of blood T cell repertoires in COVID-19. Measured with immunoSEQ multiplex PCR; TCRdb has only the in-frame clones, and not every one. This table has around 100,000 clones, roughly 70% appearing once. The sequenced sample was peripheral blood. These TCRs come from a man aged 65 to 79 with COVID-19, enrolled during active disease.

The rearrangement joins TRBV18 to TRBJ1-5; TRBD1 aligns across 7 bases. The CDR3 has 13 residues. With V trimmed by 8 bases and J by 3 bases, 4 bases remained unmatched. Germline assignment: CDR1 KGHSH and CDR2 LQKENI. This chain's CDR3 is CASATGNNQPQHF. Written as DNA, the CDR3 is TGTGCCAGCGCGACAGGGAACAATCAGCCCCAGCATTTT. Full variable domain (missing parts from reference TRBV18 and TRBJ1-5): NAGVMQNPRHLVRRRGQEARLRCSPMKGHSHVYWYRQLPEEGLKFMVYLQKENIIDESGMPKERFSAEFPKEGPSILRIQQVVRGDSAAYFCASATGNNQPQHFGDGTRLSIL.

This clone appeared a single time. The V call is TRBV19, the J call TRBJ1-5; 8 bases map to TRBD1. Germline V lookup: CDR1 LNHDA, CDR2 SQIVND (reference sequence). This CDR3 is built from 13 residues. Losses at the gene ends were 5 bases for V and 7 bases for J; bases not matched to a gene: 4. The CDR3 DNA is TGTGCCAGTAGTGGACAGGGAGGGCAGCCCCAGCATTTT. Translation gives CASSGQGGQPQHF.

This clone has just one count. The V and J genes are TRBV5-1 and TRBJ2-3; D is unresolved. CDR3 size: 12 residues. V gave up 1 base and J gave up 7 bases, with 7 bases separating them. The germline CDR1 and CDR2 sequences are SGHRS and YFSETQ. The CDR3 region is CASSLFENTQYF. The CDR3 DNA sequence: TGCGCCAGCAGCTTGTTCGAGAATACGCAGTATTTT.

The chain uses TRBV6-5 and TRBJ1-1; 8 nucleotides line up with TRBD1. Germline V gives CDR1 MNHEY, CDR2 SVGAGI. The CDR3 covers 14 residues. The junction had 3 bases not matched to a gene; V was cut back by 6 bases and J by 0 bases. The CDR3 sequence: CASRWDRMNTEAFF. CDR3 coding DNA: TGTGCCAGCAGGTGGGACAGGATGAACACTGAAGCTTTCTTT.

The CDR3 protein is CASSYSSGDYEQYF. The CDR3, as DNA: TGTGCCAGCAGTTACTCTTCGGGAGACTACGAGCAGTACTTC. This chain uses TRBV6-5 with TRBJ2-7; TRBD2 is a possible D gene (6 bases). This CDR3 has 14 amino acids. Trimming stripped 0 bases from V and 3 bases from J, with 9 bases between. Germline CDR1 and CDR2: MNHEY and SVGAGI.

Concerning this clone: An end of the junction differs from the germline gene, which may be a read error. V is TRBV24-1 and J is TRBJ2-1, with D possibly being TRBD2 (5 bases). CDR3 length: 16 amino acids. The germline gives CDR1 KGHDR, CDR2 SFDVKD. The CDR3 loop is CATSPSAGVFYDEQFF. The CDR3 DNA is TGTGCCACCAGCCCAAGTGCCGGGGTTTTCTACGATGAGCAGTTCTTC.

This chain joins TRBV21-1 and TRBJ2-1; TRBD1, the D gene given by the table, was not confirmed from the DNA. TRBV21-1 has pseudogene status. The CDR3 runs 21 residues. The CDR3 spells CASSNPGQSLRLTGRDNEQFF. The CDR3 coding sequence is TGTGCCAGCAGCAACCCGGGACAGTCGCTGAGGCTCACTGGTCGGGACAATGAGCAGTTCTTC.

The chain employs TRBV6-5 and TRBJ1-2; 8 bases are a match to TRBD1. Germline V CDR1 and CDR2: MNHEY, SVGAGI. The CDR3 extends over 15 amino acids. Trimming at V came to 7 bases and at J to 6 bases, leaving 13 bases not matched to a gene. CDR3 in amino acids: CASTYKPGQENGYTF. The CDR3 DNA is TGTGCCAGCACCTACAAACCGGGACAGGAAAATGGCTACACCTTC.

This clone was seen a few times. This chain's CDR3 is CSASPESNYGYTF. As DNA, the CDR3 is TGCAGTGCTAGTCCCGAGTCTAACTATGGCTACACCTTC. The chain links TRBV20-1 to TRBJ1-2; D is ambiguous. V was shortened by 3 bases and J by 0 bases, with 8 bases between the two germline ends. The V gene's germline CDR1 is DFQATT and CDR2 SNEGSKA (reference sequence). The CDR3 extends over 13 amino acids.

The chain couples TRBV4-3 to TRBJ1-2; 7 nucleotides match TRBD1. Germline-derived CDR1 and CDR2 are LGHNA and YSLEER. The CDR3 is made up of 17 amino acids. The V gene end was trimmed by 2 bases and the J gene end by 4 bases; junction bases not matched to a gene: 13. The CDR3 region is CASSQHKSGTDFYGYTF. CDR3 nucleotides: TGCGCCAGCAGCCAACATAAATCCGGGACAGATTTCTATGGCTACACCTTC.

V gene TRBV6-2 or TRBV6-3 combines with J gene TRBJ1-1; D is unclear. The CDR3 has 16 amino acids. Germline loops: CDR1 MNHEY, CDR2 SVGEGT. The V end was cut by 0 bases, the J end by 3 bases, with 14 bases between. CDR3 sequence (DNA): TGTGCCAGCAGTTACTCGGCAGGATGGTGGGACACTGAAGCTTTCTTT. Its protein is CASSYSAGWWDTEAFF.

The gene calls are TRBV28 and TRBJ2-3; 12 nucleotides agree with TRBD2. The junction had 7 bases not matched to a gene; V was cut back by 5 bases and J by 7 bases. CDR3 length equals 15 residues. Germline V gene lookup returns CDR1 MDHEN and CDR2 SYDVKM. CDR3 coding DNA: TGTGCCAGCAGTAGGCTAGCGGGAGGGCCGAATACGCAGTATTTT. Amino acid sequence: CASSRLAGGPNTQYF.

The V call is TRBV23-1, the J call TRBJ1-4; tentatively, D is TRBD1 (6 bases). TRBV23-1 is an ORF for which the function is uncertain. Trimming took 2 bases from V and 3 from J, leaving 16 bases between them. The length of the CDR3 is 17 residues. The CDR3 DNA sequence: TGCGCCAGCAGTCAAGTGCACAGGGTAGGGTCTAATGAAAAACTGTTTTTT. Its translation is CASSQVHRVGSNEKLFF.

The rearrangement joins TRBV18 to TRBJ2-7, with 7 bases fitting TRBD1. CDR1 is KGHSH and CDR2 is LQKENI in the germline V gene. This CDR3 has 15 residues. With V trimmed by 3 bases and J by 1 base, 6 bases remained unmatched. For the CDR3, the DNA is TGTGCCAGCTCACCCGGGACAGCCGGATCCTACGAGCAGTACTTC. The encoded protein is CASSPGTAGSYEQYF.

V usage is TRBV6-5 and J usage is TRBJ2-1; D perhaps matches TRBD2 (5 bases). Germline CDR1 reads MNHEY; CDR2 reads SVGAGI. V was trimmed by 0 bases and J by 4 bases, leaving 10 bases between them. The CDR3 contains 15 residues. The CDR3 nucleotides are TGTGCCAGCAGTTACTCTAGCGCCCAATACAATGAGCAGTTCTTC. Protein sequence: CASSYSSAQYNEQFF.

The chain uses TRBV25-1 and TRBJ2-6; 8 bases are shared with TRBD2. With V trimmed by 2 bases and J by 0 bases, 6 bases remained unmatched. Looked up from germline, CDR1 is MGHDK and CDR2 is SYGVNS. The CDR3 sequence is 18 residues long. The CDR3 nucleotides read TGTGCCAGCAGTGAAGGCCTCGGGGGGGGCTCTGGGGCCAACGTCCTGACTTTC. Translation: CASSEGLGGGSGANVLTF.

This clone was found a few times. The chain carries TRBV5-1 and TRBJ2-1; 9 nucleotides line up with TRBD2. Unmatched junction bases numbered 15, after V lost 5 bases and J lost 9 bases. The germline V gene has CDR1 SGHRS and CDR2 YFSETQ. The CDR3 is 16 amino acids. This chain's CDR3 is CASSLASIAGDGEQFF. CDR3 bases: TGCGCCAGCAGTCTGGCCTCAATAGCGGGAGACGGTGAGCAGTTCTTC.

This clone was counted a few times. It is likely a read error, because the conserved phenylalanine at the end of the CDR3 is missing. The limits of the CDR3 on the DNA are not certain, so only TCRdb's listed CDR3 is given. CDR3 sequence: CASSLPGQGTL. This sequence joins TRBV3-1 (or the pseudogene TRBV3-2) and TRBJ2-4; the table's D call, TRBD1, was not checked against the DNA. Germline CDR1 LGHDT, CDR2 YNNKEL (reference sequence). The CDR3 has 11 amino acids, counting both end residues.

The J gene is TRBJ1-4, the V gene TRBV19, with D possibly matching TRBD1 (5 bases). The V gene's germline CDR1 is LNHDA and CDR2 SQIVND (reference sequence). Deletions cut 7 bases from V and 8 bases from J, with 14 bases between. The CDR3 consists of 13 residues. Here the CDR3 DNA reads TGTGCCAGTACCCGAGGGGAGGAGGAAAAACTGTTTTTT. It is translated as CASTRGEEEKLFF.

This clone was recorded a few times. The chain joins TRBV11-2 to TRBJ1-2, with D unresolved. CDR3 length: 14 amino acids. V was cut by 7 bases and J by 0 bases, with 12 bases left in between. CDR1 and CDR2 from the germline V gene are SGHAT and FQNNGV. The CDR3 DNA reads TGTGCCAGCACCCCCATAACAGCTAACTATGGCTACACCTTC. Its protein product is CASTPITANYGYTF.

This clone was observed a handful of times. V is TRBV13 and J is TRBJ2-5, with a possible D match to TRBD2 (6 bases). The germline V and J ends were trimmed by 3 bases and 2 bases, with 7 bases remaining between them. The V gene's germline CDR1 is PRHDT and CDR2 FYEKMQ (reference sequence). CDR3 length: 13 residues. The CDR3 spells CASSLGLQETQYF. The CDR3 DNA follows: TGTGCCAGCAGCTTGGGACTTCAAGAGACCCAGTACTTC.

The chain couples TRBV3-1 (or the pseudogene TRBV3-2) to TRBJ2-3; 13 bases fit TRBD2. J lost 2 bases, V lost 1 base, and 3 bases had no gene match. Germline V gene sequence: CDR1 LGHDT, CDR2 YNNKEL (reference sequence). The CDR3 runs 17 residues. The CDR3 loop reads CASSQVTSGRYTDTQYF. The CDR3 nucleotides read TGTGCCAGCAGCCAAGTGACTAGCGGGAGGTACACAGATACGCAGTATTTT.

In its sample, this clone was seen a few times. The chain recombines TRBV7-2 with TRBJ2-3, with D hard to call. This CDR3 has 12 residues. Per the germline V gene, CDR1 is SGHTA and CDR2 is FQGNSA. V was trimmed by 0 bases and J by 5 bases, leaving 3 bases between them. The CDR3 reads CASSLAQDTQYF. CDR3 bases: TGTGCCAGCAGCTTAGCCCAAGATACGCAGTATTTT. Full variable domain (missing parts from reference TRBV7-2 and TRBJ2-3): GAGVSQSPSNKVTEKGKDVELRCDPISGHTALYWYRQSLGQGLEFLIYFQGNSAPDKSGLPSDRFSAERTGGSVSTLTIQRTQQEDSAVYLCASSLAQDTQYFGPGTRLTVL.

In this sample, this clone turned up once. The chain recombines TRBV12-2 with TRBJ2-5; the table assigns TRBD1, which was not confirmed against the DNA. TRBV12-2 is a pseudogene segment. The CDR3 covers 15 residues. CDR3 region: CASRSRPTRGETQYF. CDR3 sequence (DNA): TGTGCAAGTCGCTCCCGGCCAACGAGGGGGGAGACCCAGTACTTC.

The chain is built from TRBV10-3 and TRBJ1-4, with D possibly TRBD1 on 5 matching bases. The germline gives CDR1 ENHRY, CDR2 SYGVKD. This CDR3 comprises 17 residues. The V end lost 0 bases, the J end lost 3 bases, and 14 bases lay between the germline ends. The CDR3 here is CAISESAGHSPNEKLFF. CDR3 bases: TGTGCCATCAGTGAGTCGGCCGGACACTCACCTAATGAAAAACTGTTTTTT.

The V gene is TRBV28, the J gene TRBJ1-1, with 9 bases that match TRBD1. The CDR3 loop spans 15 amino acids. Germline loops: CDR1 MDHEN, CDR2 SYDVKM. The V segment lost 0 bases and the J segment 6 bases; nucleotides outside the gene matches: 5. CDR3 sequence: CASSLWTDRGSEAFF. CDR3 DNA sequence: TGTGCCAGCAGTTTATGGACTGACAGGGGGTCTGAAGCTTTCTTT.